The present T cell receptor beta chain was sequenced within a study of blood T cell repertoires in COVID-19. The data were produced by immunoSEQ multiplex PCR, yet TCRdb's version contains in-frame clones alone and is incomplete. The sample contains roughly 150,000 clones, under 90% of which appear only once. The sequence came from a woman aged 45-65 years who had recovered from COVID-19. Material: PBMCs or T cells enriched from blood (not recorded which).

CDR3 coding DNA: TGTGCCAGTAGTCCCTCCACGTGGGCCACAAACTATGGCTACACCTTC. It specifies CASSPSTWATNYGYTF. V gene TRBV19 combines with J gene TRBJ1-2; D uncertain. Trimming took 5 bases from V and 2 from J, leaving 18 bases between them. CDR1 and CDR2 from the germline V gene are LNHDA and SQIVND (reference sequence). This CDR3 is built from 16 residues. The entire variable domain, with the rest obtained from reference TRBV19 and TRBJ1-2, is as follows: DGGITQSPKYLFRKEGQNVTLSCEQNLNHDAMYWYRQDPGQGLRLIYYSQIVNDFQKGDIAEGYSVSREKKESFPLTVTSAQKNPTAFYLCASSPSTWATNYGYTFGSGTRLTVV.